Shown below are 29 T cell receptor beta chains from a single sample sequenced in a study of cytomegalovirus exposure and HLA in healthy donors. The PCR used 60 Vbeta and 13 Jbeta primers. Profiling relied on immunoSEQ multiplex PCR, and the TCRdb table lists in-frame clones only, not all of them. The table lists about 78,000 clones, over 70% of them singletons. Sequenced material: PBMCs. These TCRs come from a male donor in good health and CMV-seronegative.

This clone was seen just once. The chain couples TRBV2 to TRBJ1-1; D is ambiguous. Looked up from germline, CDR1 is SNHLY and CDR2 is FYNNEI. The CDR3 sequence is 12 residues long. Trimming left V 9 bases short and J 0 bases short, with 8 bases between. CDR3: CASDNLNTEAFF. The DNA for the CDR3 is TGTGCCAGTGACAATTTGAACACTGAAGCTTTCTTT.

V is TRBV19 and J is TRBJ2-6; TRBD1 matches 8 bases. Germline V lookup: CDR1 LNHDA, CDR2 SQIVND (reference sequence). There are 17 residues in the CDR3. The V and J ends lost 7 bases and 1 base, in that order; junction bases with no gene match: 9. CDR3 region: CASISGDRNSGANVLTF. The CDR3 nucleotides are TGTGCCAGTATATCGGGGGACAGGAATTCTGGGGCCAACGTCCTGACTTTC.

The chain recombines TRBV7-9 with TRBJ2-5; no reliable D call. This CDR3 is 17 amino acids long. V was pared by 1 base and J by 4 bases, with 19 bases between. Germline CDR1 is SEHNR and CDR2 is FQNEAQ (reference sequence). The CDR3, as DNA: TGTGCCAGCAGCTTAGGAAAGCTAGTGATTGTTAGAGAGACCCAGTACTTC. It specifies CASSLGKLVIVRETQYF.

The chain links TRBV7-6 to TRBJ2-7; D is possibly TRBD1 (6 bases). Germline-derived CDR1 and CDR2 are SGHVS and FNYEAQ. V was pared by 1 base and J by 3 bases, with 16 bases between. This CDR3 contains 16 residues. CDR3 DNA: TGTGCCAGCAGCTTAGGGACAGCGGAAAATGACTACGAGCAGTACTTC. Translated, it gives CASSLGTAENDYEQYF.

The gene calls are TRBV10-3 and TRBJ2-7; 8 bases are shared with TRBD2. CDR1 and CDR2 (germline): ENHRY, SYGVKD. The CDR3 has 14 residues. J lost 5 bases, V lost 3 bases, and 6 bases had no gene match. The DNA of the CDR3 is TGTGCCATCAGTGAAACGGGGGGGCAGGACGAGCAGTACTTC. Translation: CAISETGGQDEQYF.

The chain has TRBV11-2 and TRBJ1-1; D is uncertain. Trimming stripped 3 bases from V and 1 base from J, with 12 bases between. The CDR3 is made up of 15 amino acids. CDR1 is SGHAT, CDR2 FQNNGV, per germline. CDR3: CASSFSAAGNTEAFF. Written as DNA, the CDR3 is TGTGCCAGCAGCTTTTCAGCCGCAGGGAACACTGAAGCTTTCTTT.

The chain joins TRBV15 to TRBJ2-1, with a possible D match to TRBD2 (5 bases). CDR3 size: 15 residues. V lost 0 bases and J lost 5, with 11 bases in between. Per germline, CDR1 LNHNV and CDR2 YYDKDF (reference sequence). The CDR3 DNA sequence: TGTGCCACCAGCAGAGACGCGGGTCATGACAATGAGCAGTTCTTC. It translates to CATSRDAGHDNEQFF.

This clone was observed a single time. The chain has TRBV30 and TRBJ1-2, with D perhaps TRBD1 (5 bases). The ends were cut back, 3 bases at V and 8 bases at J, with 22 bases in the middle. Germline CDR1 GTSNPN, CDR2 SVGIG (reference sequence). The length of the CDR3 is 15 residues. The CDR3 sequence is CAWSSNLGLRRGYTF. The DNA for the CDR3 is TGTGCCTGGAGCTCGAACCTGGGACTGCGCCGGGGCTACACCTTC.

CDR3 region: CASSVDRGDEKLFF. The DNA of the CDR3 is TGTGCCAGCAGTGTAGACAGGGGAGATGAAAAACTGTTTTTT. V is TRBV2 and J is TRBJ1-4; 8 bases agree with TRBD1. Losses at the gene ends were 4 bases for V and 6 bases for J; bases not matched to a gene: 4. The CDR3 covers 14 residues. Germline lookup yields CDR1 SNHLY and CDR2 FYNNEI.

The chain is built from TRBV2 and TRBJ2-3; 9 bases map to TRBD2. The junction had 18 bases not matched to a gene; V was cut back by 8 bases and J by 3 bases. This CDR3 spans 18 amino acids. From germline, CDR1 is SNHLY and CDR2 FYNNEI. The CDR3 here is CASRGGLAGSGGTDTQYF. CDR3 sequence (DNA): TGTGCCAGCCGAGGTGGGCTAGCGGGGTCGGGGGGGACAGATACGCAGTATTTT.

V usage is TRBV5-1 and J usage is TRBJ1-5; D perhaps matches TRBD1 (5 bases). This CDR3 region has 14 residues. Trimming cost V 2 bases and J 5 bases, with 11 bases left between them. Germline CDR1 is SGHRS and CDR2 is YFSETQ. CDR3 sequence: CASSFQGGDQPQHF. CDR3 in DNA: TGCGCCAGCAGCTTTCAGGGTGGGGATCAGCCCCAGCATTTT.

Turning to this clone: One end of the junction does not line up with germline, which may come from a read error. This chain joins TRBV6-5 and TRBJ2-1, with 8 bases that match TRBD2. Germline assignment: CDR1 MNHEY and CDR2 SVGAGI. The CDR3 contains 14 residues. The CDR3 sequence: CASRRSGTYNEQLF. CDR3 sequence (DNA): TGTGCCAGCAGACGTAGCGGGACTTACAATGAGCAGCTCTTC.

This sequence joins TRBV12-2 and TRBJ2-2; the table's D call TRBD2 went unverified against the DNA. TRBV12-2 is deemed a pseudogene. The CDR3 contains 19 residues. The CDR3 loop reads CASRFIGGGAGVLTGELFF. Here the CDR3 DNA reads TGTGCAAGTCGCTTTATCGGTGGGGGAGCGGGGGTCCTCACCGGGGAGCTGTTTTTT.

This clone was counted between two and nine times. The genes are TRBV2 and TRBJ2-1, with TRBD2 identical over 8 bases. The CDR3 covers 16 residues. Germline CDR1 is SNHLY and CDR2 is FYNNEI. With 7 bases clipped from V and 8 bases from J, the junction kept 16 bases outside the gene matches. In nucleotides, the CDR3 is TGTGCCAGCAACCTTCTGTCGGGACTAGTCTCATATGAGCAGTTCTTC. Its protein is CASNLLSGLVSYEQFF.

Comment on this clone: At one end the junction does not follow the germline gene, possibly because of a read error. The chain is built from TRBV6-1 and TRBJ1-2; weak D call: TRBD1 (5 bases). The CDR3 is made up of 15 amino acids. The V gene's germline CDR1 is MNHNS and CDR2 SASEGT. As DNA, the CDR3 is TGTGCCAGCAGTGATAGGAGAAGGGGTTTCTATGGCTACCCCTTC. Translated, it gives CASSDRRRGFYGYPF.

The V gene is TRBV6-5, the J gene TRBJ1-6, with 8 bases that match TRBD1. The CDR3 has 14 amino acids. V dropped 8 bases and J dropped 6; count of bases not matched to a gene: 6. Germline V gene lookup returns CDR1 MNHEY and CDR2 SVGAGI. The CDR3: CASRAGGTNSPLHF. The CDR3 DNA sequence: TGTGCCAGCCGGGCAGGGGGCACTAATTCACCCCTCCACTTT.

The chain combines TRBV2 with TRBJ2-3; tentative D call: TRBD2 (6 bases). Germline V gives CDR1 SNHLY, CDR2 FYNNEI. V was cut by 6 bases and J by 0 bases, with 13 bases left in between. The CDR3 totals 15 residues. The CDR3 DNA follows: TGTGCCAGCAGCAGACTAGTTTCTAGCACAGATACGCAGTATTTT. Residues: CASSRLVSSTDTQYF.

The chain employs TRBV11-1 and TRBJ1-2, with D hard to call. Trimming pared 1 base from V and 2 bases from J, leaving 8 bases between. The CDR3 sequence is 14 residues long. In germline, CDR1 is SGHAT, CDR2 FQDESV (reference sequence). The DNA for the CDR3 is TGTGCCAGCAGCTTAGGTGGCGGCAACTATGGCTACACCTTC. It is translated as CASSLGGGNYGYTF.

This chain connects TRBV27 to TRBJ2-7; 7 nucleotides align to TRBD1. Germline CDR1 is MNHEY and CDR2 is SMNVEV (reference sequence). Losses at the gene ends were 3 bases for V and 0 bases for J; bases not matched to a gene: 2. CDR3 length equals 14 residues. The CDR3 protein is CASSFGDSSYEQYF. Here the CDR3 DNA reads TGTGCCAGCAGTTTCGGGGACAGCTCCTACGAGCAGTACTTC.

The genes are TRBV5-1 and TRBJ1-1; D remains unclear. This CDR3 has 15 residues. V was pared by 0 bases and J by 6 bases, with 15 bases between. Per the germline V gene, CDR1 is SGHRS and CDR2 is YFSETQ. The CDR3, as DNA: TGCGCCAGCAGCTTGGAGAGAGGGAAGTTCGCTGAAGCTTTCTTT. Its translation is CASSLERGKFAEAFF.

The CDR3 DNA sequence: TGTGCCAGCAGCTTAGCGTCAGGGCGGGGGACTACAGATACGCAGTATTTT. Its translation: CASSLASGRGTTDTQYF. The chain employs TRBV7-2 and TRBJ2-3, with 7 bases lining up with TRBD2. From germline, CDR1 is SGHTA and CDR2 FQGNSA. The CDR3 extends over 17 amino acids. Germline trimming cut 0 bases from V and 3 bases from J; bases unmatched to any gene: 9.

The chain joins TRBV7-8 to TRBJ1-3, with 8 bases fitting TRBD1. Germline values: CDR1 SGHVS, CDR2 FQNEAQ. V shed 9 bases, J shed 4 bases, and the junction held 8 bases outside the gene matches. CDR3 length equals 14 residues. The CDR3 sequence is CASGQGGSGNTIYF. CDR3 coding DNA: TGTGCCAGTGGACAGGGTGGTTCGGGAAACACCATATATTTT.

V gene TRBV19 combines with J gene TRBJ2-5; D is ambiguous. This CDR3 has 14 residues. CDR1 and CDR2 from the germline V gene are LNHDA and SQIVND (reference sequence). V was clipped by 2 bases and J by 1 base, with 8 bases between them. This CDR3 is CASSIFGGQETQYF. The CDR3 DNA sequence: TGTGCCAGTAGTATATTTGGCGGCCAAGAGACCCAGTACTTC.

The rearrangement links TRBV7-2 to TRBJ1-3, with D possibly being TRBD1 (5 bases). This CDR3 region has 15 residues. Trimming took off 1 base at V and 3 bases at J, with 10 bases between the two ends. The V gene's germline CDR1 is SGHTA and CDR2 FQGNSA. The CDR3 protein is CASSLVQGGGNTIYF. CDR3 bases: TGTGCCAGCAGCTTAGTTCAGGGTGGTGGAAACACCATATATTTT.

The rearrangement uses TRBV4-1 and TRBJ1-5, with D possibly being TRBD1 (5 bases). The CDR3 has 16 residues. V gave up 4 bases and J gave up 4 bases, with 17 bases separating them. Germline values: CDR1 MGHRA, CDR2 YSYEKL. The CDR3 DNA reads TGCGCCAGCAGCCCCTTGGGACTTTTGGGGAATCAGCCCCAGCATTTT. Encoded protein: CASSPLGLLGNQPQHF.

This sequence joins TRBV10-3 and TRBJ1-2; maybe TRBD1 (5 bases). Germline V gene lookup returns CDR1 ENHRY and CDR2 SYGVKD. The length of the CDR3 is 15 residues. The V gene lost 5 bases and the J gene lost 3 bases, with 16 bases spanning the gap. The CDR3 DNA reads as TGTGCCATCAGTCCCACCGGGGGACGCGACTATGGCTACACCTTC. The encoded protein is CAISPTGGRDYGYTF.

This sequence joins TRBV19 and TRBJ2-3; 9 bases line up with TRBD2. CDR3 length: 15 residues. The junction had 7 bases not matched to a gene; V was cut back by 5 bases and J by 4 bases. Germline-derived CDR1 and CDR2 are LNHDA and SQIVND (reference sequence). The DNA of the CDR3 is TGTGCCAGTAGTGATAGCGGGAGAGAAGCAGATACGCAGTATTTT. Translated: CASSDSGREADTQYF.

V gene TRBV28 combines with J gene TRBJ2-7, with D possibly TRBD2 on 6 matching bases. CDR1 and CDR2 from the germline V gene are MDHEN and SYDVKM. V was cut by 8 bases and J by 6 bases, with 14 bases left in between. The CDR3 spans 12 residues. The CDR3 here is CASGDQRAEQYF. The CDR3, as DNA: TGTGCCAGCGGGGATCAGCGGGCCGAGCAGTACTTC.

Regarding this clone: A read error may account for a junction end that differs from germline. The rearrangement uses TRBV5-1 and TRBJ1-2, with 7 positions matching TRBD1. This CDR3 is 15 amino acids long. Germline loops: CDR1 SGHRS, CDR2 YFSETQ. CDR3 DNA sequence: TGCGCCAGCAGCTCGGGACAGAGCCTTCACTATGGCTACCCCTTC. Protein: CASSSGQSLHYGYPF.